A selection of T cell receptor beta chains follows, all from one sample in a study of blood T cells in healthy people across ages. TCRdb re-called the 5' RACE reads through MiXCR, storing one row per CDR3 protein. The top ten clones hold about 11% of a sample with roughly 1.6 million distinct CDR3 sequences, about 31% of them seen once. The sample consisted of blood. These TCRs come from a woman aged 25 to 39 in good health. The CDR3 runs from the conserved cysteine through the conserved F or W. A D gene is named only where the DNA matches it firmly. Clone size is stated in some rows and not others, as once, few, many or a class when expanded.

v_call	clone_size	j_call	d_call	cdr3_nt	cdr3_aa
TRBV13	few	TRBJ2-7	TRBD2	TGTGCCAGCAGCGCGACCGGGACTAGTGAGTCCTACGAGCAGTACTTC	CASSATGTSESYEQYF
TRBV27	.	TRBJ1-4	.	TGTGCCAGCAGTTACCGGGGTGCTGATAATGAAAAACTGTTTTTT	CASSYRGADNEKLFF
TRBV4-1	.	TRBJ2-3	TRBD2	TGCGCCAGCAGCAACACGGGGCTAGCGGGGTTCACAGATGCGCAGTATTTT	CASSNTGLAGFTDAQYF
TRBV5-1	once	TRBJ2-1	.	TGCGCCAGCAGCCTCCTTGGGGCCCCGGGGAAATACAATGAGCAGTTCTTC	CASSLLGAPGKYNEQFF
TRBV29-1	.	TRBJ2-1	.	TGCAGCGGAGAATCTAGGGCATTGAACGAGCAGTTCTTC	CSGESRALNEQFF
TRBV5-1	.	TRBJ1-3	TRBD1	TGCGCCAGCAGCTTGGGACAGGGGTCCAACTCTGGAAACACCATATATTTT	CASSLGQGSNSGNTIYF
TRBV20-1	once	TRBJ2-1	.	TGCAGTGCTACCGGGACTCACAATGAGCAGTTCTTC	CSATGTHNEQFF
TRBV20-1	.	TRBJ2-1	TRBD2	TGCAGTGCTCTGGGACTAGCGGGAATAAATGAGCAGTTCTTC	CSALGLAGINEQFF
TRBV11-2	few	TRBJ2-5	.	TGTGCCAGCAGCTTATGGGAGGCGTGGGAGACCCAGTACTTC	CASSLWEAWETQYF
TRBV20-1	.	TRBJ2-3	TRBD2	TGCCGTGCCGGGACTAGCGGGGGAGCAGATACGCAGTATTTT	CRAGTSGGADTQYF
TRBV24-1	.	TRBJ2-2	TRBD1	TGTGCCACCAGCCGGGACAGTTACACCGGGGAGCTGTTTTTT	CATSRDSYTGELFF
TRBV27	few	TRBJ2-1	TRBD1	TGTGCCAGCAGTTTATCGATGGGACAGGGCAATGAGCAGTTCTTC	CASSLSMGQGNEQFF
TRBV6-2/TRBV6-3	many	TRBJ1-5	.	TGTGCCAGCAGTTACGGGCTGCCCGGGGGGCAGCCCCAGCATTTT	CASSYGLPGGQPQHF
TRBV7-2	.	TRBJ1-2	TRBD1	TGTGCCAGCAGCAGAACCGGGACAGTCCATGGCTACACCTTC	CASSRTGTVHGYTF
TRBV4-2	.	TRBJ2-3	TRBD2	TGTGCCAGCAGCCAAGCCCCTAGCGGGGGGCGGGAAGATACGCAGTATTTT	CASSQAPSGGREDTQYF
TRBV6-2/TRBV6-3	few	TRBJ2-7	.	TGTGCCAGCAGCTCTCCGGGCCACTCCTACGAGCAGTACTTC	CASSSPGHSYEQYF